These 21 T cell receptor beta chains originate from one sample sequenced in a study of OX40 agonist ivuxolimab in advanced cancers. Assay: immunoSEQ multiplex PCR; the TCRdb copy retains only in-frame clones and omits some. This sample carries about 88,000 clones, approximately 87% of them seen once, and the ten largest clones take roughly 1.6%. Sequenced here: CD4+ or CD8+ T cells sorted from blood, sampled in a trial of the OX40 agonist ivuxolimab. The receptors stem from an adult with an advanced solid tumor such as melanoma, head and neck, liver or kidney cancer.

The V gene is TRBV6-5, the J gene TRBJ2-7, with D tentatively TRBD1 or TRBD2 (5 bases each). Deletions cut 0 bases from V and 2 bases from J, with 11 bases between. CDR1 is MNHEY, CDR2 SVGAGI, per germline. The CDR3 is 15 amino acids. CDR3 loop: CASSYSSGRTYEQYF. The CDR3 nucleotides are TGTGCCAGCAGTTACTCGTCGGGACGGACCTACGAGCAGTACTTC.

V and J are TRBV7-9 and TRBJ2-1; no definite D call. The V and J ends lost 2 bases and 0 bases respectively, with 8 bases between them. This CDR3 spans 15 amino acids. Germline V gene data show CDR1 as SEHNR and CDR2 as FQNEAQ (reference sequence). DNA for the CDR3: TGTGCCAGCAGCTTACCCCAGAGCTCCTACAATGAGCAGTTCTTC. It yields the protein CASSLPQSSYNEQFF.

The gene calls are TRBV6-7 and TRBJ1-5, with D unclear. Being an ORF, TRBV6-7 has a function that is uncertain. The V end lost 0 bases, the J end lost 6 bases, and 15 bases lay between the germline ends. The CDR3 loop spans 16 amino acids. In DNA, the CDR3 is TGTGCCAGCAGTTACTCGAAAGGACTCCTAGGTCAGCCCCAGCATTTT. Translated: CASSYSKGLLGQPQHF.

J is TRBJ2-1 and V is TRBV18; D gene unclear. The CDR3 runs 13 residues. Germline V gene sequence: CDR1 KGHSH, CDR2 LQKENI. The V end was cut by 2 bases, the J end by 4 bases, with 6 bases between. The CDR3 region has the DNA TGTGCCAGCTCACCAAGGGTATACAATGAGCAGTTCTTC. It translates to CASSPRVYNEQFF.

V gene TRBV6-6 combines with J gene TRBJ2-1, with D maybe TRBD2 (5 bases). This CDR3 comprises 14 residues. Per the germline V gene, CDR1 is MNHNY and CDR2 is SVGAGI (reference sequence). V dropped 4 bases and J dropped 6 bases, with 13 bases sitting between them. CDR3 sequence reads: CASSWTGVGNEQFF. CDR3 in DNA: TGTGCCAGCAGTTGGACCGGGGTCGGCAATGAGCAGTTCTTC.

This chain joins TRBV4-3 and TRBJ2-2; 10 bases agree with TRBD2. CDR1 and CDR2 from the germline V gene are LGHNA and YSLEER. The CDR3 length is 18 residues. V trimming: 0 bases; J trimming: 0 bases; junction bases outside the gene matches: 4. CDR3 nucleotides: TGCGCCAGCAGCCAAGAGCCAGCGGGAGGGACGAACACCGGGGAGCTGTTTTTT. This codes for CASSQEPAGGTNTGELFF.

The gene calls are TRBV6-5 and TRBJ1-4; 7 nucleotides match TRBD1. Unmatched junction bases numbered 4, after V lost 6 bases and J lost 0 bases. The CDR3 has 15 amino acids. The germline CDR1 and CDR2 sequences are MNHEY and SVGAGI. This chain's CDR3 is CASSGQVATNEKLFF. DNA for the CDR3: TGTGCCAGCAGCGGACAGGTTGCAACTAATGAAAAACTGTTTTTT.

The chain links TRBV10-1 to TRBJ2-1, with TRBD2 matching over 10 bases. The CDR3 length is 16 residues. Germline CDR1 WNHNN, CDR2 SYGVQD (reference sequence). With 3 bases clipped from V and 0 bases from J, the junction kept 2 bases outside the gene matches. CDR3 residues: CASSDPSGGSYNEQFF. The CDR3 bases are TGCGCCAGCAGTGACCCTAGCGGGGGCTCCTACAATGAGCAGTTCTTC.

In its sample, this clone was seen once. The CDR3 sequence is CASRLAELYGYTF. CDR3 DNA: TGTGCCAGCAGGCTCGCGGAGCTCTATGGCTACACCTTC. V is TRBV5-5 and J is TRBJ1-2; no clear D gene. Germline V lookup: CDR1 SGHKS, CDR2 YYEKEE (reference sequence). The CDR3 loop spans 13 amino acids. The ends were cut back, 5 bases at V and 4 bases at J, with 12 bases in the middle.

This clone came up once. The gene calls are TRBV5-5 and TRBJ2-3, with TRBD2 identical over 11 bases. CDR1 is SGHKS, CDR2 YYEKEE, per germline (reference sequence). Trimming took 6 bases from V and 0 from J; bases not matched to a gene: 12. The CDR3 has 18 amino acids. The CDR3 reads CASKGLAGGPTSTDTQYF. Written as DNA, the CDR3 is TGTGCCAGCAAAGGACTAGCGGGCGGACCCACTAGCACAGATACGCAGTATTTT.

The rearrangement links TRBV27 to TRBJ2-2; TRBD2 aligns across 7 bases. This CDR3 contains 15 residues. CDR1 is MNHEY and CDR2 is SMNVEV in the germline V gene (reference sequence). V lost 2 bases, J lost 3 bases, and 3 bases stayed unmatched. In DNA, the CDR3 is TGTGCCAGCAGTTTAAGCGGGACGTACACCGGGGAGCTGTTTTTT. This codes for CASSLSGTYTGELFF.

This rearrangement joins TRBV4-3 to TRBJ2-1, with 7 bases fitting TRBD1. J gave up 3 bases and V 0 bases, and 2 bases lay outside the gene matches. This CDR3 has 15 residues. Germline CDR1 reads LGHNA; CDR2 reads YSLEER. CDR3 sequence (DNA): TGCGCCAGCAGCCAAGAAGGACAGGTCTACAATGAGCAGTTCTTC. This translates into CASSQEGQVYNEQFF.

The CDR3 DNA reads TGTGCCACCAGCAGAGATTTTCAGAGTCAAGAGACCCAGTACTTC. Amino acid sequence: CATSRDFQSQETQYF. The chain links TRBV15 to TRBJ2-5; D not resolved. The CDR3 runs 15 residues. Trimming left V 0 bases short and J 2 bases short, with 10 bases between. Germline assignment: CDR1 LNHNV and CDR2 YYDKDF (reference sequence).

This chain uses TRBV21-1 with TRBJ2-1; no DNA check was done on the table's D call, TRBD2. TRBV21-1 is given as a pseudogene. The length of the CDR3 is 20 residues. The CDR3 region is CASSKGPGLAELSSYNEQFF. The CDR3 DNA reads TGTGCCAGCAGCAAAGGCCCGGGACTAGCGGAGCTAAGCTCCTACAATGAGCAGTTCTTC.

This clone was seen just once. This sequence joins TRBV7-2 and TRBJ2-5; 12 positions match TRBD2. V lost 5 bases and J lost 3; bases outside the gene matches: 7. Germline assignment: CDR1 SGHTA and CDR2 FQGNSA. The CDR3 sequence is 16 residues long. The CDR3 is CASSPTSGSGEETQYF. The CDR3 nucleotides are TGTGCCAGCAGCCCGACTAGCGGGAGTGGGGAAGAGACCCAGTACTTC.

V usage is TRBV19 and J usage is TRBJ2-1, with 8 bases aligning to TRBD2. V dropped 2 bases and J dropped 4; count of bases not matched to a gene: 10. Per germline, CDR1 LNHDA and CDR2 SQIVND (reference sequence). CDR3 size: 17 residues. The CDR3 reads CASSITGSVAGYNEQFF. Written as DNA, the CDR3 is TGTGCCAGTAGTATAACGGGTTCGGTAGCGGGGTACAATGAGCAGTTCTTC.

The chain couples TRBV9 to TRBJ2-7; TRBD2 matches 14 bases. J lost 5 bases, V lost 3 bases, and 4 bases had no gene match. Germline CDR1 is SGDLS and CDR2 is YYNGEE. There are 15 residues in the CDR3. The CDR3 nucleotides are TGTGCCAGCAGCGGGGGACTAGCGGGAGCCCACGAGCAGTACTTC. It is translated as CASSGGLAGAHEQYF.

This clone was picked up a small number of times. The V and J genes are TRBV29-1 and TRBJ1-1; D might be TRBD1 (5 bases). Germline V gene data show CDR1 as SQVTM and CDR2 as ANQGSEA. The CDR3 contains 13 residues. The V end was cut by 5 bases, the J end by 1 base, with 11 bases between. CDR3 amino acids: CSVSRGGNTEAFF. DNA for the CDR3: TGCAGCGTTTCAAGGGGAGGGAACACTGAAGCTTTCTTT. Together with reference TRBV29-1 and TRBJ1-1, the CDR3 gives the full variable domain: SAVISQKPSRDICQRGTSLTIQCQVDSQVTMMFWYRQQPGQSLTLIATANQGSEATYESGFVIDKFPISRPNLTFSTLTVSNMSPEDSSIYLCSVSRGGNTEAFFGQGTRLTVV.

This chain joins TRBV6-5 and TRBJ1-1, with TRBD1 as a possible D gene (5 bases). The V gene lost 5 bases and the J gene lost 3 bases, with 10 bases spanning the gap. Germline V gene lookup returns CDR1 MNHEY and CDR2 SVGAGI. CDR3 size: 13 residues. CDR3 loop: CASSRTGHTEAFF. The CDR3 DNA follows: TGTGCCAGCAGTCGGACGGGACACACTGAAGCTTTCTTT.

Of note for this clone: At the DNA level, this CDR3 is encoded by other sequences in the same sample as well. V usage is TRBV6-1 and J usage is TRBJ2-5; 9 positions match TRBD1. Germline V CDR1 and CDR2: MNHNS, SASEGT. The CDR3 runs 14 residues. J lost 0 bases, V lost 6 bases, and 2 bases had no gene match. CDR3 sequence reads: CASSDRGYQETQYF. The CDR3 nucleotides are TGTGCCAGCAGCGACAGGGGGTACCAAGAGACCCAGTACTTC.

This chain connects TRBV12-5 to TRBJ1-4, with a tentative D call TRBD1 (6 bases). The CDR3 totals 16 residues. Trimming shortened V by 1 base and J by 1 base, and 10 bases separated the two germline ends. Per germline, CDR1 LGHNT and CDR2 FRNRAP. CDR3 loop: CASGLEGHRTNEKLFF. For the CDR3, the DNA is TGTGCTAGTGGTTTGGAGGGACACAGAACTAATGAAAAACTGTTTTTT.